Listed here are 30 T cell receptor beta chains from one sample, sequenced in a study of OX40 agonist ivuxolimab in advanced cancers. The protocol used for the library was the immunoSEQ multiplex PCR assay. Here the immuneACCESS table is served through TCRdb, limited to in-frame sequences with V and J called. Missing clones are a known gap in these copies; in checked studies unresolved V genes cover under half, and the rest lacks a known reason. This sample gives roughly 50,000 clones in total; 65% to 80% of them show up just once. About 6% of the sample is held by the ten biggest clonotypes. This specimen was CD4+ or CD8+ T cells sorted from blood, taken in a trial of the OX40 agonist ivuxolimab. The receptors derive from an adult with an advanced solid tumor such as melanoma, head and neck, liver or kidney cancer.

This clone was found a few times. The chain carries TRBV29-1 and TRBJ1-1, with 11 bases identical to TRBD1. CDR1 and CDR2 from the germline V gene are SQVTM and ANQGSEA. The CDR3 has 14 residues. With V trimmed by 5 bases and J by 5 bases, 7 bases remained unmatched. CDR3: CSVPYGQGATEAFF. The CDR3 DNA is TGCAGCGTTCCCTATGGACAGGGGGCGACTGAAGCTTTCTTT.

The rearrangement uses TRBV25-1 and TRBJ1-1; D is unclear. Trimming took off 1 base at V and 6 bases at J, with 6 bases between the two ends. Per the germline V gene, CDR1 is MGHDK and CDR2 is SYGVNS. This CDR3 is 12 amino acids long. In nucleotides, the CDR3 is TGTGCCAGCAGTGAATCACCGTCTGAAGCTTTCTTT. Encoded protein: CASSESPSEAFF. Full variable domain (missing parts from reference TRBV25-1 and TRBJ1-1): EADIYQTPRYLVIGTGKKITLECSQTMGHDKMYWYQQDPGMELHLIHYSYGVNSTEKGDLSSESTVSRIRTEHFPLTLESARPSHTSQYLCASSESPSEAFFGQGTRLTVV.

The V gene is TRBV5-6, the J gene TRBJ2-7, with a possible D match to TRBD1 (6 bases). CDR3 length: 16 amino acids. The germline V gene has CDR1 SGHDT and CDR2 YYEEEE. Trimming shortened V by 0 bases and J by 4 bases, and 17 bases separated the two germline ends. For the CDR3, the DNA is TGTGCCAGCAGCTTGGAGCAGGGGCGCATAGGGTACGAGCAGTACTTC. It is translated as CASSLEQGRIGYEQYF. Filled out from reference TRBV5-6 and TRBJ2-7, the complete variable domain reads DAGVTQSPTHLIKTRGQQVTLRCSPKSGHDTVSWYQQALGQGPQFIFQYYEEEERQRGNFPDRFSGHQFPNYSSELNVNALLLGDSALYLCASSLEQGRIGYEQYFGPGTRLTVT.

The gene calls are TRBV5-5 and TRBJ2-5, with D perhaps given as TRBD1 or TRBD2 (7 bases each). The J call may not be correct, given that the DNA end is closer to TRBJ2-7. This CDR3 is built from 14 residues. Germline values: CDR1 SGHKS, CDR2 YYEKEE (reference sequence). CDR3 in amino acids: CASSLDRGGYEQYF. DNA for the CDR3: TGTGCCAGCAGCTTGGACAGGGGAGGGTACGAGCAGTACTTC.

Within the sample, this clone is medium-sized (0.01 to 0.1%). The CDR3 reads CASSFDPNQPQHF. DNA of the CDR3: TGTGCCAGCAGTTTCGACCCTAATCAGCCCCAGCATTTT. The chain is built from TRBV6-6 and TRBJ1-5; D is unclear. The CDR3 consists of 13 residues. V was cut by 4 bases and J by 4 bases, with 8 bases left in between. CDR1 and CDR2 from the germline V gene are MNHNY and SVGAGI (reference sequence).

A few counts support this clone. The rearrangement uses TRBV7-9 and TRBJ1-2; D uncertain. The CDR3 extends over 13 amino acids. V was shortened by 4 bases and J by 6 bases, with 12 bases between the two germline ends. The germline CDR1 and CDR2 sequences are SEHNR and FQNEAQ (reference sequence). CDR3 in DNA: TGTGCCAGCAGCTCTAAGGACCTCCATGGCTACACCTTC. Its protein is CASSSKDLHGYTF.

The rearrangement links TRBV4-3 to TRBJ1-6, with TRBD1 as a possible D gene (5 bases). The CDR3 extends over 16 amino acids. The germline V gene has CDR1 LGHNA and CDR2 YSLEER. Trimming stripped 1 base from V and 8 bases from J, with 15 bases between. The CDR3 reads CASSQARRGGDSPLHF. The CDR3 region has the DNA TGCGCCAGCAGCCAAGCACGAAGGGGAGGGGATTCACCCCTCCACTTT.

This clone was observed a few times. The V call is TRBV2, the J call TRBJ2-3; possible D gene TRBD2, 6 bases. V lost 5 bases, J lost 6 bases, and 9 bases lay in between. The CDR3 sequence is 12 residues long. Germline CDR1 and CDR2: SNHLY and FYNNEI. CDR3: CASSYGGDTQYF. DNA for the CDR3: TGTGCCAGCAGTTATGGGGGGGATACGCAGTATTTT. Supplemented by reference TRBV2 and TRBJ2-3, the full variable domain reads EPEVTQTPSHQVTQMGQEVILRCVPISNHLYFYWYRQILGQKVEFLVSFYNNEISEKSEIFDDQFSVERPDGSNFTLKIRSTKLEDSAMYFCASSYGGDTQYFGPGTRLTVL.

V gene TRBV7-9 combines with J gene TRBJ1-3; D remains ambiguous. The V gene lost 1 base and the J gene lost 0 bases, with 10 bases spanning the gap. The V gene's germline CDR1 is SEHNR and CDR2 FQNEAQ (reference sequence). The CDR3 has 16 residues. This chain's CDR3 is CASSLDGTSSGNTIYF. For the CDR3, the DNA is TGTGCCAGCAGCTTAGACGGAACAAGCTCTGGAAACACCATATATTTT.

This sequence joins TRBV7-3 and TRBJ1-2; D is undetermined. The germline V gene encodes CDR1 SGHTA and CDR2 FQGTGA. This CDR3 has 15 amino acids. V was pared by 5 bases and J by 8 bases, with 21 bases between. This CDR3 is CASSRGTSEDAGYTF. The CDR3, as DNA: TGTGCCAGCAGCCGGGGAACATCCGAGGATGCCGGCTACACCTTC.

This clone was counted a few times. The CDR3 DNA sequence: TGTGCCACCAGCAGGCAGCTCCAAGAGACCCAGTACTTC. Translated, it gives CATSRQLQETQYF. V is TRBV15 and J is TRBJ2-5; D gene unclear. Per the germline V gene, CDR1 is LNHNV and CDR2 is YYDKDF (reference sequence). This CDR3 has 13 amino acids. The ends were cut back, 3 bases at V and 1 base at J, with 6 bases in the middle.

The chain joins TRBV20-1 to TRBJ1-1, with D unresolved. Germline lookup yields CDR1 DFQATT and CDR2 SNEGSKA (reference sequence). The CDR3 length is 11 residues. V gave up 7 bases and J gave up 3 bases, with 9 bases separating them. In DNA, the CDR3 is TGCAGTGGGACTCTGGACACTGAAGCTTTCTTT. It encodes CSGTLDTEAFF.

The J gene is TRBJ2-5, the V gene TRBV27; D gene ambiguous. CDR3 length equals 12 residues. The V gene lost 5 bases and the J gene lost 7 bases, with 11 bases spanning the gap. From germline, CDR1 is MNHEY and CDR2 SMNVEV (reference sequence). Written as DNA, the CDR3 is TGTGCCAGCAGTATCACCGGTGGGACCCAGTACTTC. Residues: CASSITGGTQYF.

The chain carries TRBV2 and TRBJ2-5; 7 positions agree with TRBD2. The CDR3 is 13 amino acids. CDR1 and CDR2 (germline): SNHLY, FYNNEI. V lost 2 bases, J lost 4 bases, and 1 base stayed unmatched. The CDR3 sequence is CASSEPGGETQYF. In nucleotides, the CDR3 is TGTGCCAGCAGTGAACCGGGGGGAGAGACCCAGTACTTC.

The genes are TRBV6-5 and TRBJ2-5; D gene unclear. CDR1 is MNHEY and CDR2 is SVGAGI in the germline V gene. This CDR3 region has 11 residues. The ends were cut back, 5 bases at V and 5 bases at J, with 6 bases in the middle. The CDR3 DNA is TGTGCCAGCAGTGAAACGGAGACCCAGTACTTC. Amino acids: CASSETETQYF.

This chain joins TRBV5-4 and TRBJ2-6, with 9 bases fitting TRBD1. This CDR3 comprises 18 residues. CDR1 SGHNT and CDR2 YYREEE come from the germline V gene (reference sequence). V shed 3 bases, J shed 0 bases, and the junction held 7 bases outside the gene matches. The CDR3 reads CASSSRTGVSSGANVLTF. The CDR3, as DNA: TGTGCCAGCAGCTCCCGGACAGGGGTTAGCTCTGGGGCCAACGTCCTGACTTTC.

This clone was observed once. V and J are TRBV2 and TRBJ2-1; TRBD2 matches 11 bases. The ends lost 6 bases at V and 2 bases at J; junction bases unmatched: 9. The CDR3 totals 17 residues. Per germline, CDR1 SNHLY and CDR2 FYNNEI. The CDR3 nucleotides read TGTGCCAGCAGCGTCTCGACTAGCGGGGACACCTACAATGAGCAGTTCTTC. Translation: CASSVSTSGDTYNEQFF.

The chain recombines TRBV19 with TRBJ2-7; TRBD2 matches at 9 bases. This CDR3 has 16 residues. Germline V gene sequence: CDR1 LNHDA, CDR2 SQIVND (reference sequence). V gave up 1 base and J gave up 2 bases; unmatched junction bases: 6. CDR3 region: CASSIVASGTTYEQYF. The CDR3 DNA reads as TGTGCCAGTAGTATAGTCGCTAGCGGGACCACCTACGAGCAGTACTTC.

This chain links TRBV6-1 with TRBJ2-3, with TRBD2 matching over 10 bases. Germline trimming cut 4 bases from V and 6 bases from J; bases unmatched to any gene: 4. This CDR3 is built from 14 residues. Germline lookup yields CDR1 MNHNS and CDR2 SASEGT. CDR3 sequence reads: CASSGTSGGDTQYF. In DNA form, the CDR3 reads TGTGCCAGCAGTGGGACTAGCGGAGGGGATACGCAGTATTTT.

The V and J genes are TRBV6-6 and TRBJ1-3, with no clear D. The V gene lost 6 bases and the J gene lost 4 bases, with 16 bases spanning the gap. CDR3 length: 15 residues. Germline CDR1 MNHNY, CDR2 SVGAGI (reference sequence). CDR3 nucleotide sequence: TGTGCCAGCAGAGCCCCTGGGAAGGACGGAAACACCATATATTTT. It codes for CASRAPGKDGNTIYF.

The chain uses TRBV15 and TRBJ2-1; 12 positions agree with TRBD1. The CDR3 spans 15 residues. The germline V gene has CDR1 LNHNV and CDR2 YYDKDF (reference sequence). V shed 3 bases and J 6 bases; nucleotides not matched to a gene: 3. CDR3 protein: CATSSPGQGANEQFF. In DNA form, the CDR3 reads TGTGCCACCAGCAGCCCGGGACAGGGGGCCAATGAGCAGTTCTTC.

This clone was counted a single time. V usage is TRBV5-4 and J usage is TRBJ1-1; no clear D gene. CDR1 SGHNT and CDR2 YYREEE come from the germline V gene (reference sequence). The CDR3 has 14 amino acids. The ends were cut back, 0 bases at V and 4 bases at J, with 10 bases in the middle. CDR3 loop: CASSLVEGSTEAFF. The CDR3 DNA sequence: TGTGCCAGCAGCTTGGTGGAGGGTAGCACTGAAGCTTTCTTT.

This clone was seen a handful of times. The chain couples TRBV5-6 to TRBJ2-3; D is unresolved. Deletions cut 2 bases from V and 6 bases from J, with 13 bases between. The V gene's germline CDR1 is SGHDT and CDR2 YYEEEE. The CDR3 length is 14 residues. DNA for the CDR3: TGTGCCAGCAGCTTCGGCCCAGCCGGGGATACGCAGTATTTT. Protein: CASSFGPAGDTQYF.

The CDR3 here is CASSWTSGRVYEQYF. Here the CDR3 DNA reads TGTGCCAGCAGTTGGACTAGCGGGAGGGTCTACGAGCAGTACTTC. The gene calls are TRBV6-4 and TRBJ2-7; 15 bases agree with TRBD2. There are 15 residues in the CDR3. V lost 5 bases, J lost 3 bases, and 2 bases stayed unmatched. CDR1 is MRHNA, CDR2 SNTAGT, per germline.

This sequence joins TRBV28 and TRBJ1-6; D gene unclear. Trimming took off 10 bases at V and 7 bases at J, with 26 bases between the two ends. CDR3 length: 17 amino acids. Germline lookup yields CDR1 MDHEN and CDR2 SYDVKM. This CDR3 reads CATLTGGGPSTNSPLHF. The CDR3 DNA reads as TGTGCCACCTTAACTGGTGGTGGGCCTAGCACCAATTCACCCCTCCACTTT.

This clone was observed a single time. The rearrangement links TRBV9 to TRBJ2-3; TRBD2 matches at 8 bases. Germline assignment: CDR1 SGDLS and CDR2 YYNGEE. V shed 4 bases and J 5 bases; nucleotides not matched to a gene: 12. CDR3 length: 16 amino acids. CDR3 coding DNA: TGTGCCAGCAGCCCCTCCTCAGGGGCGGGGGGAGATACGCAGTATTTT. Its protein product is CASSPSSGAGGDTQYF.

V gene TRBV5-6 combines with J gene TRBJ1-1, with D perhaps matching TRBD1 (6 bases). CDR1 SGHDT and CDR2 YYEEEE come from the germline V gene. The V end was cut by 2 bases, the J end by 4 bases, with 12 bases between. The CDR3 length is 14 residues. The CDR3 sequence is CASSLWGASTEAFF. The CDR3, as DNA: TGTGCCAGCAGCTTATGGGGGGCGAGCACTGAAGCTTTCTTT.

Here the CDR3 DNA reads TGCGCCAGCAGCCACCGAGCTAGCGGGGGAAGCTCCTACGAGCAGTACTTC. This translates into CASSHRASGGSSYEQYF. The chain has TRBV4-3 and TRBJ2-7; 10 nucleotides agree with TRBD2. From germline, CDR1 is LGHNA and CDR2 YSLEER. Trimming cost V 3 bases and J 0 bases; bases outside gene matches: 8. The CDR3 contains 17 residues.

The CDR3 nucleotides are TGCGCCAGCACGCCCGGGACATACCTCGGCAATGAGCAGTTCTTC. It yields the protein CASTPGTYLGNEQFF. J is TRBJ2-1 and V is TRBV5-1; weak D call: TRBD1 (6 bases). Trimming removed 6 bases from V and 6 bases from J, with 19 bases in between. In germline, CDR1 is SGHRS, CDR2 YFSETQ. The CDR3 runs to 15 residues.

This clone occurred a few times. The rearrangement uses TRBV5-1 and TRBJ2-6; 11 bases are shared with TRBD2. Germline assignment: CDR1 SGHRS and CDR2 YFSETQ. CDR3 size: 17 residues. Losses at the gene ends were 5 bases for V and 2 bases for J; bases not matched to a gene: 6. The CDR3 coding sequence is TGCGCCAGCAGAAATCCGGGACTAGCGGCTGGGGCCAACGTCCTGACTTTC. This sequence encodes CASRNPGLAAGANVLTF.